This entry lists 13 T cell receptor beta chains sequenced from one sample in a study of blood T cell repertoires in COVID-19. Repertoires were generated with immunoSEQ multiplex PCR, while TCRdb's copy carries only in-frame clones and drops some. The repertoire holds around 170,000 clones, 86% seen once, with 7.5% to 10% in the top ten. The sample was PBMCs or T cells enriched from blood (not recorded which). These receptors originate from a woman between 25 and 40 years old who had recovered from COVID-19.

This chain joins TRBV9 and TRBJ2-3; 10 positions agree with TRBD2. The V gene end was trimmed by 4 bases and the J gene end by 5 bases; junction bases not matched to a gene: 7. The CDR3 is 15 residues long. CDR1 and CDR2 from the germline V gene are SGDLS and YYNGEE. CDR3 in DNA: TGTGCCAGCAGCATCACGGGACTAGCGAGAGATACGCAGTATTTT. This gives the protein CASSITGLARDTQYF.

This clone was picked up one time. It is unclear where the CDR3 begins or ends on the DNA, so no DNA is shown, and the CDR3 is as TCRdb lists it. The chain is built from TRBV21-1 and TRBJ2-6; TRBD1, the table's D call, was not compared with the DNA. TRBV21-1 is marked as a pseudogene. Ends included, the CDR3 has 18 residues. The CDR3 protein is CASSPWGQGASGANVLTF.

V usage is TRBV19 and J usage is TRBJ1-5; D might be TRBD1 (5 bases). The germline CDR1 and CDR2 sequences are LNHDA and SQIVND (reference sequence). The length of the CDR3 is 14 residues. Trimming left V 8 bases short and J 4 bases short, with 15 bases between. DNA for the CDR3: TGTGCCAGTGCCAGACGGGGGAGTAATCAGCCCCAGCATTTT. Translation: CASARRGSNQPQHF.

This chain joins TRBV9 and TRBJ2-5, with D maybe TRBD2 (7 bases). Germline CDR1 reads SGDLS; CDR2 reads YYNGEE. This CDR3 is built from 17 residues. V was shortened by 3 bases and J by 0 bases, with 18 bases between the two germline ends. The CDR3 DNA reads as TGTGCCAGCAGCGCTTCCCAGGGGAGGGGCTACCAAGAGACCCAGTACTTC. This gives the protein CASSASQGRGYQETQYF.

The chain uses TRBV28 and TRBJ1-4; D is unresolved. The CDR3 length is 14 residues. Germline assignment: CDR1 MDHEN and CDR2 SYDVKM. V was shortened by 3 bases and J by 6 bases, with 11 bases between the two germline ends. This CDR3 reads CASSFGGSDEKLFF. CDR3 nucleotides: TGTGCCAGCAGTTTCGGCGGGTCAGATGAAAAACTGTTTTTT.

The CDR3 loop is CALREDVGYGYTF. The CDR3 coding sequence is TGTGCCTTGAGGGAGGACGTAGGCTATGGCTACACCTTC. The chain recombines TRBV28 with TRBJ1-2; D gene ambiguous. Germline values: CDR1 MDHEN, CDR2 SYDVKM. The V end was cut by 11 bases, the J end by 4 bases, with 17 bases between. The CDR3 consists of 13 residues.

The CDR3 protein is CASSLTGNTIYF. The CDR3 bases are TGTGCCAGTTCACTGACTGGAAACACCATATATTTT. The gene calls are TRBV12-3 or TRBV12-4 and TRBJ1-3; no reliable D call. The CDR3 is made up of 12 amino acids. Trimming pared 9 bases from V and 2 bases from J, leaving 8 bases between.

This chain uses TRBV15 with TRBJ2-3; maybe TRBD2 (5 bases). Trimming pared 5 bases from V and 5 bases from J, leaving 14 bases between. CDR3 length equals 14 residues. Germline CDR1 LNHNV, CDR2 YYDKDF (reference sequence). CDR3 DNA: TGTGCCACCAGCCGCGAGGGAGTAGGAGATACGCAGTATTTT. It translates to CATSREGVGDTQYF.

V and J are TRBV28 and TRBJ2-1, with 10 bases lining up with TRBD2. CDR3 size: 15 residues. Trimming took 5 bases from V and 5 from J; bases not matched to a gene: 6. Germline V gene lookup returns CDR1 MDHEN and CDR2 SYDVKM. CDR3 amino acids: CASSAPAGGNNEQFF. Written as DNA, the CDR3 is TGTGCCAGCAGTGCGCCAGCGGGAGGGAACAATGAGCAGTTCTTC.

The chain links TRBV5-1 to TRBJ1-1, with D perhaps matching TRBD1 (5 bases). There are 14 residues in the CDR3. CDR1 is SGHRS, CDR2 YFSETQ, per germline. Trimming took off 2 bases at V and 4 bases at J, with 12 bases between the two ends. This chain's CDR3 is CASSFRNQGTEAFF. The CDR3 DNA reads TGCGCCAGCAGCTTTCGAAATCAGGGCACTGAAGCTTTCTTT.

The chain's CDR3 is CASSLQGDGGSAFF. The CDR3 region has the DNA TGTGCCAGCAGTTTACAGGGTGACGGTGGATCGGCTTTCTTT. The chain is built from TRBV27 and TRBJ1-1, with a possible D match to TRBD1 (5 bases). V lost 2 bases, J lost 11 bases, and 18 bases lay in between. Germline V gene lookup returns CDR1 MNHEY and CDR2 SMNVEV (reference sequence). CDR3 length: 14 amino acids.

A single count supports this clone. This chain uses TRBV10-1 with TRBJ2-1, with 7 bases that match TRBD1. CDR1 is WNHNN and CDR2 is SYGVQD in the germline V gene (reference sequence). J gave up 10 bases and V 5 bases, and 5 bases lay outside the gene matches. The CDR3 contains 12 residues. The CDR3 nucleotides are TGCGCCAGCAGTCATACGGGACAGGAGCAGTTCTTC. The encoded protein is CASSHTGQEQFF.

This sequence joins TRBV19 and TRBJ1-2; D unresolved. CDR1 LNHDA and CDR2 SQIVND come from the germline V gene (reference sequence). This CDR3 region has 15 residues. V lost 8 bases and J lost 0, with 16 bases in between. The CDR3 protein is CASGEVERANYGYTF. The CDR3 nucleotides are TGTGCCAGTGGGGAAGTGGAGAGGGCTAACTATGGCTACACCTTC. The entire variable domain, with the rest obtained from reference TRBV19 and TRBJ1-2, is as follows: DGGITQSPKYLFRKEGQNVTLSCEQNLNHDAMYWYRQDPGQGLRLIYYSQIVNDFQKGDIAEGYSVSREKKESFPLTVTSAQKNPTAFYLCASGEVERANYGYTFGSGTRLTVV.